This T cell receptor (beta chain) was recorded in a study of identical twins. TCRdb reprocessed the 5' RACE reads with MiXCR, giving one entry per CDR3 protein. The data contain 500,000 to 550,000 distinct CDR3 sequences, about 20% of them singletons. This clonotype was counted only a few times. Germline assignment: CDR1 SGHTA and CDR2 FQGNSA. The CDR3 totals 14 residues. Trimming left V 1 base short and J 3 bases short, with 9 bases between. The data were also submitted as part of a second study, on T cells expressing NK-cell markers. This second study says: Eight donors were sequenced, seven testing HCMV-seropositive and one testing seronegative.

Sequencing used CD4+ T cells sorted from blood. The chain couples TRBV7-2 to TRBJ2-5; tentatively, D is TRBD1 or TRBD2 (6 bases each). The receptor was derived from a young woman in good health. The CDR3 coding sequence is TGTGCCAGCAGCTTAGTAGGGGGGAAAGAGACCCAGTACTTC. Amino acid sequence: CASSLVGGKETQYF.